This entry features one T cell receptor (beta chain) sequence. This record belongs to a study of patients and donors after allogeneic stem cell transplantation. TCRdb fed the RT-PCR reads into MiXCR, producing one record per CDR3 protein. The table lists hundreds of thousands of distinct CDR3 sequences, roughly 16% of them singletons. The CDR3 covers 13 residues. Germline V gene lookup returns CDR1 SQVTM and CDR2 ANQGSEA. The V and J ends lost 4 bases and 4 bases, in that order; junction bases with no gene match: 1. The specimen was blood, either unsorted or a sorted T cell fraction (not recorded which). V gene TRBV29-1 combines with J gene TRBJ2-7, with TRBD2 matching over 13 bases. This receptor was taken from a human donor who was either an allogeneic HSCT recipient or a stem cell or donor lymphocyte infusion donor (not recorded which). It is not recorded whose cells these are; they may come from a transplant donor. CDR3 protein: CSVGTSGRYEQYF. CDR3 coding DNA: TGCAGCGTTGGGACTAGCGGGAGATACGAGCAGTACTTC.